What follows describes a single T cell receptor (beta chain). Its matching antigen is unknown. Expressed TCRB transcripts were sequenced, since all the RNA that had been isolated was reverse transcribed. Profiled with immunoSEQ multiplex PCR; TCRdb holds only in-frame clones, not every one. Found here are 150,000 to 170,000 clones, about 8.1% of them singletons; the top ten hold about 0.6%. This specimen comes from a study of beta chain features in type 1 diabetes. Findings and limits, study-wide: Sequencing used cDNA, and cells with high TCR expression could therefore be over-represented.

CD4+ naive, central memory, regulatory and stem cell-like memory subsets were isolated by sorting on CD45RO/CCR7/CD25/CD127/CD95/CD27. The specimen was central memory CD4+ T cells from blood. This clonotype was sampled from a man aged 18 to 29 in good health.

CDR3 DNA sequence: TGTGCCAGCAGTTTTCGGACAGGGGGGTGGGACACTGAAGCTTTCTTT. Protein sequence: CASSFRTGGWDTEAFF. The chain has TRBV27 and TRBJ1-1; the match to TRBD1 covers 10 bases. J lost 3 bases, V lost 3 bases, and 7 bases had no gene match. CDR1 and CDR2 from the germline V gene are MNHEY and SMNVEV (reference sequence). The length of the CDR3 is 16 residues.